The source of this T cell receptor (beta chain) is a study of tumor and adjacent non-tumor tissue in lung cancer. Study background: On average, productive TCRbeta reads reached about 4.17 million per sample.

No cell sorting was done before RNA was extracted from the tissue. This clonotype showed up just a few times. Mismatch with germline at one junction end may stem from a read error. Three rounds of nested PCR, following a modified ARM-PCR protocol, produced the TCRbeta library. From the multiplex PCR reads, TCRdb called clonotypes with MiXCR, one entry per CDR3 protein. Here the sample spans 77,000 or so distinct CDR3 sequences, 60% to 80% being singletons. The CDR3 spans 14 residues. CDR1 and CDR2 from the germline V gene are SGHAT and FQDESV (reference sequence). The material sequenced was lung tumor tissue. The receptor's source is a woman aged 45 to 65 with non-small cell lung cancer. V is TRBV11-1 and J is TRBJ2-7, with D perhaps matching TRBD2 (6 bases). CDR3 sequence reads: CTSSPGTLSYEQYF. As DNA, the CDR3 is TGTACCAGCAGCCCCGGGACTCTCTCCTACGAGCAATACTTC. The variable domain in full, with the rest retrieved from reference TRBV11-1 and TRBJ2-7, is EAEVAQSPRYKITEKSQAVAFWCDPISGHATLYWYRQILGQGPELLVQFQDESVVDDSQLPKDRFSAERLKGVDSTLKIQPAELGDSAMYLCTSSPGTLSYEQYFGPGTRLTVT.